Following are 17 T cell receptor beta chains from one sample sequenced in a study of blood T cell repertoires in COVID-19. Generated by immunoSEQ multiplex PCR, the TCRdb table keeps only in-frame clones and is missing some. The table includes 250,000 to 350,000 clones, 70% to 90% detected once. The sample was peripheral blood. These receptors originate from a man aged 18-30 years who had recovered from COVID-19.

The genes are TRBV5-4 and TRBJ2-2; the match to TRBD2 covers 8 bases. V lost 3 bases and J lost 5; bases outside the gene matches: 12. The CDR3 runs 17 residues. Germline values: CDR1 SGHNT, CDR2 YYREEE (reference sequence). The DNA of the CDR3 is TGTGCCAGCAGCTCCTACCCCGGACTAGCTGGTACCGGGGAGCTGTTTTTT. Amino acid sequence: CASSSYPGLAGTGELFF.

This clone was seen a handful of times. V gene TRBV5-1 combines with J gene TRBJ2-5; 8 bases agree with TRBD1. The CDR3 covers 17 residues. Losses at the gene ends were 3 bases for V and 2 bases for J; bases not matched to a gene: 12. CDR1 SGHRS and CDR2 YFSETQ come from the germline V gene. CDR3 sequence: CASSWGQELVGQETQYF. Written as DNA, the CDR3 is TGCGCCAGCAGCTGGGGACAGGAGCTAGTGGGACAAGAGACCCAGTACTTC. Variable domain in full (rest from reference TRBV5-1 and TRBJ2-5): KAGVTQTPRYLIKTRGQQVTLSCSPISGHRSVSWYQQTPGQGLQFLFEYFSETQRNKGNFPGRFSGRQFSNSRSEMNVSTLELGDSALYLCASSWGQELVGQETQYFGPGTRLLVL.

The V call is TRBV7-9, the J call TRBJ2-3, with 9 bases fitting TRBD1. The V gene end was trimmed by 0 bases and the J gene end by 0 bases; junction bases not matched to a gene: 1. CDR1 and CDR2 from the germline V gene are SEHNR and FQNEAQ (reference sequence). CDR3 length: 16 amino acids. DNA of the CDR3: TGTGCCAGCAGCTTAGCGGGACAGGGCAGCACAGATACGCAGTATTTT. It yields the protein CASSLAGQGSTDTQYF.

The CDR3 region has the DNA TGTGCCAGCAGCTTAGACTTCGTAGGGGAGCTGTTTTTT. Translation gives CASSLDFVGELFF. The chain links TRBV7-8 to TRBJ2-2; no clear D gene. Germline CDR1 SGHVS, CDR2 FQNEAQ. Trimming pared 1 base from V and 8 bases from J, leaving 8 bases between. The CDR3 extends over 13 amino acids.

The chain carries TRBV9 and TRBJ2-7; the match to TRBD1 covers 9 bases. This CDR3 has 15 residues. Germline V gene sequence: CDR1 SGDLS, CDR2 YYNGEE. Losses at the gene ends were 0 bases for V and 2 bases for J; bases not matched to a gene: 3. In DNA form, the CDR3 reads TGTGCCAGCAGCGTAGATGGGACAGGGACCTACGAGCAGTACTTC. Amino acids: CASSVDGTGTYEQYF. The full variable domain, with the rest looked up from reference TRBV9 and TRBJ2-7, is DSGVTQTPKHLITATGQRVTLRCSPRSGDLSVYWYQQSLDQGLQFLIQYYNGEERAKGNILERFSAQQFPDLHSELNLSSLELGDSALYFCASSVDGTGTYEQYFGPGTRLTVT.

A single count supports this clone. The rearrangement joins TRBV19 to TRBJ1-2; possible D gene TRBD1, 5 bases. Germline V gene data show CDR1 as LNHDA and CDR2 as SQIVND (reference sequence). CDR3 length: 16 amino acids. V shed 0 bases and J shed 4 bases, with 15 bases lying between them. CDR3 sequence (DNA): TGTGCCAGTAGTATAGATCCCACAGGACCGTTCTATGGCTACACCTTC. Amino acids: CASSIDPTGPFYGYTF. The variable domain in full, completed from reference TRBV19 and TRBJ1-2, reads DGGITQSPKYLFRKEGQNVTLSCEQNLNHDAMYWYRQDPGQGLRLIYYSQIVNDFQKGDIAEGYSVSREKKESFPLTVTSAQKNPTAFYLCASSIDPTGPFYGYTFGSGTRLTVV.

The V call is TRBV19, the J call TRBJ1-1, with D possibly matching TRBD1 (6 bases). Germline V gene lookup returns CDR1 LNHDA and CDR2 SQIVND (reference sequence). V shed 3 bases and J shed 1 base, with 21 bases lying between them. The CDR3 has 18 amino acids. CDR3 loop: CASSIASRTDGRNTEAFF. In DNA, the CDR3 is TGTGCCAGTAGTATTGCATCCAGGACAGATGGAAGGAACACTGAAGCTTTCTTT. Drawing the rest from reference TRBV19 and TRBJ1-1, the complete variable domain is DGGITQSPKYLFRKEGQNVTLSCEQNLNHDAMYWYRQDPGQGLRLIYYSQIVNDFQKGDIAEGYSVSREKKESFPLTVTSAQKNPTAFYLCASSIASRTDGRNTEAFFGQGTRLTVV.

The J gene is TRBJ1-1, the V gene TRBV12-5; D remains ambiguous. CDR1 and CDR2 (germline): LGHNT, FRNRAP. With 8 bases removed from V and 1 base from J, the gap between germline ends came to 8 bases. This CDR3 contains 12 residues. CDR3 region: CASSTENTEAFF. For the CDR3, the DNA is TGTGCTAGTAGTACAGAGAACACTGAAGCTTTCTTT.

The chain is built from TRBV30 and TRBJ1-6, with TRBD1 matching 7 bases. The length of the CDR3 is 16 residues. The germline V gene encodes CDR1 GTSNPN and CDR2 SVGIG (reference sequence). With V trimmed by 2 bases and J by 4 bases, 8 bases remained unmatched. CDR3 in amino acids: CAWSPRTGKYNSPLHF. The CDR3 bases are TGTGCCTGGAGTCCTCGGACAGGAAAATATAATTCACCCCTCCACTTT.

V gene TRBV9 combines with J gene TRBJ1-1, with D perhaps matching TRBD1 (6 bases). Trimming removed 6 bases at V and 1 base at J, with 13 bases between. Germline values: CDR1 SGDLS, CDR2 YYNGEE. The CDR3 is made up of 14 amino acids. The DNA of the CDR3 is TGTGCCAGCACCCAGTTGACAGGGAACACTGAAGCTTTCTTT. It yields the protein CASTQLTGNTEAFF.

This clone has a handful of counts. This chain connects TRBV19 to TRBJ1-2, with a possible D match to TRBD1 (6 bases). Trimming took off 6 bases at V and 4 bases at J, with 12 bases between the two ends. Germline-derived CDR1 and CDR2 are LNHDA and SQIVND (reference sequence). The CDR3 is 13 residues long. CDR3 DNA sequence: TGTGCCAGTAGGGAGACAGGCCCCTATGGCTACACCTTC. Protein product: CASRETGPYGYTF.

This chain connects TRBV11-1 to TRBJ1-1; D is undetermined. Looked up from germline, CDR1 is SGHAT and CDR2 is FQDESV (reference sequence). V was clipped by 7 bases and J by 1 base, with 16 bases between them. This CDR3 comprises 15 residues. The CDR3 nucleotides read TGTGCCAGCAACCCGGGCGGGCGGCAGAACACTGAAGCTTTCTTT. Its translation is CASNPGGRQNTEAFF.

The CDR3 spells CASTLRQGENIQYF. CDR3 DNA: TGTGCCAGCACGCTTAGACAGGGTGAAAACATTCAGTACTTC. This rearrangement joins TRBV19 to TRBJ2-4, with 7 nucleotides matching TRBD1. The germline V gene encodes CDR1 LNHDA and CDR2 SQIVND (reference sequence). The trim removed 9 bases at V and 5 bases at J, leaving 10 bases unmatched. The CDR3 covers 14 residues.

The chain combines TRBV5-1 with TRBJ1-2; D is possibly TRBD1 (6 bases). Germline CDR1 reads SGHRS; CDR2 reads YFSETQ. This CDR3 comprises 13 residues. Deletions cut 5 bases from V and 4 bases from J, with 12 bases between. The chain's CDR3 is CASRPTGLYGYTF. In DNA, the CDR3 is TGCGCCAGCAGACCTACAGGGCTCTATGGCTACACCTTC.

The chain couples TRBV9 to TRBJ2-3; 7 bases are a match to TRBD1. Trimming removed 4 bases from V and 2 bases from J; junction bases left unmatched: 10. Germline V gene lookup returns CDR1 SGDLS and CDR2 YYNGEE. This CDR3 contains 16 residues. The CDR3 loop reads CASSSGQVAFTDTQYF. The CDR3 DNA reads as TGTGCCAGCAGCTCAGGACAGGTTGCCTTCACAGATACGCAGTATTTT.

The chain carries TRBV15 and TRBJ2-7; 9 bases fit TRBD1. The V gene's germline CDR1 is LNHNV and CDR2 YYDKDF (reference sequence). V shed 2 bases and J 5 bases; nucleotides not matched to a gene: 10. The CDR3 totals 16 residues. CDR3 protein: CATSRKPGQGVDEQYF. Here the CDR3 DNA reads TGTGCCACCAGCAGAAAACCGGGACAGGGAGTAGACGAGCAGTACTTC. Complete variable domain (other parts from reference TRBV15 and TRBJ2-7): DAMVIQNPRYQVTQFGKPVTLSCSQTLNHNVMYWYQQKSSQAPKLLFHYYDKDFNNEADTPDNFQSRRPNTSFCFLDIRSPGLGDTAMYLCATSRKPGQGVDEQYFGPGTRLTVT.

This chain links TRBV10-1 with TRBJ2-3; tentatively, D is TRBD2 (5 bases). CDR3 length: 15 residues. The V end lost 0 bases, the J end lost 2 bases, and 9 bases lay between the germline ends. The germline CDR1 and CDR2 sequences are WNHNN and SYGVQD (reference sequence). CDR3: CASSESRVYTDTQYF. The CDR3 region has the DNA TGCGCCAGCAGTGAGTCGAGGGTTTACACAGATACGCAGTATTTT.